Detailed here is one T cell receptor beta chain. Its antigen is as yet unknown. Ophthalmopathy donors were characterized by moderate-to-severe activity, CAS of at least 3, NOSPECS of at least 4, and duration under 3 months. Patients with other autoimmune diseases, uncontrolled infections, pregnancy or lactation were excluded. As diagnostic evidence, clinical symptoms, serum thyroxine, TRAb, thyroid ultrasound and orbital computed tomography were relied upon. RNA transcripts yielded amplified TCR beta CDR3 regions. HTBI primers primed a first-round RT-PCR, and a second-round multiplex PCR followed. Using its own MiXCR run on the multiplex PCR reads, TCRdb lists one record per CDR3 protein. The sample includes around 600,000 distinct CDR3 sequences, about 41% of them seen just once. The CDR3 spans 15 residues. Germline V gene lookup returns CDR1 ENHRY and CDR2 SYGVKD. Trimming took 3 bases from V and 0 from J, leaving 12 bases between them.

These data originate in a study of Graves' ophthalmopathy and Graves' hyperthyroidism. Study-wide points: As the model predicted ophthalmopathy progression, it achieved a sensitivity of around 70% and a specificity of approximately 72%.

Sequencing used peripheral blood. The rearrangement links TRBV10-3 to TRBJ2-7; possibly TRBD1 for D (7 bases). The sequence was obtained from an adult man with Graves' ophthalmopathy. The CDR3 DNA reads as TGTGCCATCAGTGACGGCGGGACAGTCTCCTACGAGCAGTACTTC. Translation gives CAISDGGTVSYEQYF.